This entry concerns a single T cell receptor (beta chain). This sample is drawn from a study of cytomegalovirus exposure and HLA in healthy donors. The CDR3 is made up of 14 amino acids. The V and J ends lost 4 bases and 2 bases, in that order; junction bases with no gene match: 3. Per germline, CDR1 SGHRS and CDR2 YFSETQ. Both 60 Vbeta primers and 13 Jbeta primers went into the PCR. Clones were read by immunoSEQ multiplex PCR, and TCRdb kept only the in-frame ones, dropping some. The sample comprises more than 95,000 clones, 60% to 85% of which are singletons, and around 3.6% rests with the top ten. The receptor was derived from a young man in good health and CMV-seronegative. This chain connects TRBV5-1 to TRBJ2-1; 7 bases are a match to TRBD1. Sequenced input: PBMCs. CDR3 DNA: TGCGCCAGCAGCGCCGGGACAGCCTACAATGAGCAGTTCTTC. As protein: CASSAGTAYNEQFF.